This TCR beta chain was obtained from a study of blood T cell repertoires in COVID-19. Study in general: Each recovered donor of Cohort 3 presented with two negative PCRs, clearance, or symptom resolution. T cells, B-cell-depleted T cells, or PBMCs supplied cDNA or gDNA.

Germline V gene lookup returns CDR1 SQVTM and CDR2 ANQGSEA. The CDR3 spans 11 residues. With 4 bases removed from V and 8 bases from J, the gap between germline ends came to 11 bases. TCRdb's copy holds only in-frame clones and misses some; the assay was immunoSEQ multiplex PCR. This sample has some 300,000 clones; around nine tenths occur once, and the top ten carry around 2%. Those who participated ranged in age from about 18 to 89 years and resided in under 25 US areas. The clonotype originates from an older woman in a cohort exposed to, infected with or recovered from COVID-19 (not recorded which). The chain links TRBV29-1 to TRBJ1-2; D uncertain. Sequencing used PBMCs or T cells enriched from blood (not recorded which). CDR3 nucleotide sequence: TGCAGCGTTGGAGAAGGAGGGGGCTACACCTTC. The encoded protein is CSVGEGGGYTF. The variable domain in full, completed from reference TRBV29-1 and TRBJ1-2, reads SAVISQKPSRDICQRGTSLTIQCQVDSQVTMMFWYRQQPGQSLTLIATANQGSEATYESGFVIDKFPISRPNLTFSTLTVSNMSPEDSSIYLCSVGEGGGYTFGSGTRLTVV.